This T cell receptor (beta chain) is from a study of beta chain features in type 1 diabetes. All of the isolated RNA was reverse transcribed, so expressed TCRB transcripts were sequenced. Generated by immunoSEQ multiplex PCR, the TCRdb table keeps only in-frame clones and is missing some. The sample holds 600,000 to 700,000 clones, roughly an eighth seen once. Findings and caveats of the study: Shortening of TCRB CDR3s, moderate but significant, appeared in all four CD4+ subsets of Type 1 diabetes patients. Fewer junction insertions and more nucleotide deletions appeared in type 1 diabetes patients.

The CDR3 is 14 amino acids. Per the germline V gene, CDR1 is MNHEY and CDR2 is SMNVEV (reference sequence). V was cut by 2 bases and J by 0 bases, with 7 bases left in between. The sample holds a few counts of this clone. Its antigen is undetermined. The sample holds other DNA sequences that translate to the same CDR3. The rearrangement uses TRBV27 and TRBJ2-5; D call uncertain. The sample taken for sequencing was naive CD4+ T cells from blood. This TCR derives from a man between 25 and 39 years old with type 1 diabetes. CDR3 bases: TGTGCCAGCAGTTTAGGTCGGAACCAAGAGACCCAGTACTTC. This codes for CASSLGRNQETQYF.